A selection of T cell receptor beta chains follows, all from one sample in a study of early stage breast cancer tumors. The data were produced by immunoSEQ multiplex PCR, yet TCRdb's version contains in-frame clones alone and is incomplete. The sample consists of around 60,000 clones, over 65% of them appearing once. The sequenced sample was blood. The source of these receptors is a person younger than 45 with breast cancer. The CDR3 runs from the conserved cysteine through the conserved F or W. The D gene is left open where the match is weak. Clone size is stated in some rows and not others, as once, few, many or a class when expanded.

clone size	CDR3 length	D gene	V gene	J gene	CDR3 protein	CDR3 DNA
NA	15	NA	TRBV14	TRBJ1-2	CASSQGGDGKGGYTF	TGTGCCAGCAGCCAAGGCGGGGACGGAAAGGGGGGCTACACCTTC
NA	18	TRBD2	TRBV11-2	TRBJ2-2	CASSLDPYSGKETGELFF	TGTGCCAGCAGCTTAGACCCGTATAGCGGGAAAGAAACCGGGGAGCTGTTTTTT
NA	18	TRBD1	TRBV29-1	TRBJ2-7	CSVGFWGTAKSTQYEQYF	TGCAGCGTTGGTTTTTGGGGGACAGCGAAATCAACCCAGTACGAGCAGTACTTC
few	16	TRBD1	TRBV28	TRBJ2-1	CASSPLRDSLYNEQFF	TGTGCCAGCAGTCCCCTCCGGGACAGCCTCTACAATGAGCAGTTCTTC
NA	14	NA	TRBV19	TRBJ2-7	CASSIGHRSYEQYF	TGTGCCAGTAGTATCGGACATCGCTCCTACGAGCAGTACTTC
NA	14	TRBD1	TRBV19	TRBJ2-7	CASGAGTGSYEQYF	TGTGCCAGTGGCGCCGGGACAGGGTCTTACGAGCAGTACTTC
NA	15	TRBD1	TRBV5-6	TRBJ2-7	CASSLGGGGGYEQYF	TGTGCCAGCAGCTTGGGAGGGGGCGGTGGCTACGAGCAGTACTTC
NA	12	NA	TRBV7-9	TRBJ2-7	CASRGDIYEQYF	TGTGCCAGCAGGGGGGACATTTACGAGCAGTACTTC
NA	15	TRBD1	TRBV19	TRBJ1-5	CASRTAGGYNQPQHF	TGTGCCAGTAGGACCGCAGGGGGCTATAATCAGCCCCAGCATTTT
NA	15	NA	TRBV18	TRBJ1-2	CASSPAGTYRYGYTF	TGTGCCAGCTCACCTGCAGGGACCTACCGCTATGGCTACACCTTC
NA	11	NA	TRBV11-2	TRBJ2-3	CASSFKDTQYF	TGTGCCAGCAGCTTCAAAGATACGCAGTATTTT
few	15	TRBD2	TRBV6-5	TRBJ2-2	CATKDGLADTGELFF	TGTGCCACCAAGGACGGACTAGCGGACACCGGGGAGCTGTTTTTT
NA	16	NA	TRBV7-8	TRBJ2-2	CASSWAEGGNTGELFF	TGTGCCAGCAGCTGGGCGGAGGGGGGGAACACCGGGGAGCTGTTTTTT
NA	14	NA	TRBV5-1	TRBJ2-3	CASTPGVRADTQYF	TGCGCCAGCACTCCCGGGGTTAGGGCAGATACGCAGTATTTT
NA	17	NA	TRBV19	TRBJ2-5	CASRRKGLGVDQETQYF	TGTGCCAGTAGAAGGAAGGGTTTGGGGGTGGACCAAGAGACCCAGTACTTC
NA	13	NA	TRBV30	TRBJ1-2	CAWSVPGSYGYTF	TGTGCCTGGAGTGTACCTGGGTCCTATGGCTACACCTTC
NA	15	TRBD1	TRBV4-1	TRBJ2-7	CASSQFSDRGYEQYF	TGCGCCAGCAGCCAATTCTCGGACAGGGGCTACGAGCAGTACTTC
NA	18	NA	TRBV7-9	TRBJ1-1	CASSLPGRNMELNTEAFF	TGTGCCAGCAGTTTGCCGGGACGTAACATGGAACTGAACACTGAAGCTTTCTTT
NA	12	TRBD2	TRBV30	TRBJ2-7	CAWSFGRDEQYF	TGTGCCTGGAGTTTCGGGAGGGACGAGCAGTACTTC
NA	12	TRBD1	TRBV30	TRBJ1-4	CAWSVSRGKLFF	TGTGCCTGGAGTGTAAGCAGGGGGAAACTGTTTTTT